This entry lists 19 T cell receptor beta chains sequenced from one sample in a study of regulatory T cells in long-lasting Graves disease. Arm-PCR with iRepertoire HTBI primers amplified the CDR3 regions for these TCR beta libraries. TCRdb reprocessed the multiplex PCR reads with MiXCR, giving one entry per CDR3 protein. The sample records 350,000 to 450,000 distinct CDR3 sequences, about 12% being singletons. Regarding time point: newly diagnosed GD, antithyroid drugs for less than 3 months. Scientists built the TCR library using RNA that was extracted from PBMCs. Another study also made use of these data, one on T cells in Graves' hyperthyroidism and ophthalmopathy.

Sequences were derived from peripheral blood mononuclear cells (PBMCs), sampled at new diagnosis, from a patient treated with antithyroid drugs. The receptors come from a woman between 18 and 29 years old with Graves disease.

This clonotype was seen at least ten times. The chain is built from TRBV7-2 and TRBJ1-2, with D hard to call. In germline, CDR1 is SGHTA, CDR2 FQGNSA. This CDR3 is built from 17 residues. Trimming pared 3 bases from V and 0 bases from J, leaving 17 bases between. CDR3 loop: CASSFGWVGAANYGYTF. CDR3 sequence (DNA): TGTGCCAGCAGCTTTGGTTGGGTGGGAGCCGCTAACTATGGCTACACCTTC.

V and J are TRBV4-1 and TRBJ1-5; tentatively, D is TRBD1 (6 bases). V was cut by 1 base and J by 6 bases, with 13 bases left in between. Germline V gene data show CDR1 as MGHRA and CDR2 as YSYEKL. The CDR3 is made up of 15 amino acids. As DNA, the CDR3 is TGCGCCAGCAGCCAAGTAGCGGGGGCGAGTCAGCCCCAGCATTTT. Translated: CASSQVAGASQPQHF.

This clonotype was counted at least ten times. The rearrangement uses TRBV27 and TRBJ2-1, with TRBD1 matching over 9 bases. Germline V CDR1 and CDR2: MNHEY, SMNVEV (reference sequence). Trimming removed 6 bases from V and 7 bases from J; junction bases left unmatched: 7. CDR3 length: 14 amino acids. The CDR3 region has the DNA TGTGCCAGCAGCCAATCCGGGACAGGGAATGAGCAGTTCTTC. This sequence encodes CASSQSGTGNEQFF.

The table lists this clonotype with many counts. The V call is TRBV20-1, the J call TRBJ2-1, with 10 positions matching TRBD2. Germline CDR1 is DFQATT and CDR2 is SNEGSKA (reference sequence). The CDR3 runs to 15 residues. V shed 4 bases and J 7 bases; nucleotides not matched to a gene: 10. The CDR3: CSATTGTSAWNEQFF. The DNA for the CDR3 is TGCAGTGCTACCACCGGGACTAGCGCGTGGAATGAGCAGTTCTTC.

In the case of this clonotype: One base separates it from a far larger clone, so it is likely a read error. This rearrangement joins TRBV7-3 to TRBJ2-4; D not resolved. Per the germline V gene, CDR1 is SGHTA and CDR2 is FQGTGA. The CDR3 is 14 residues long. V shed 1 base and J shed 13 bases, with 17 bases lying between them. CDR3 amino acids: CASSLSSSRNEQYF. DNA of the CDR3: TGTGCCAGCAGCTTAAGTTCGAGTCGCAATGAGCAGTACTTC.

The chain recombines TRBV7-2 with TRBJ2-7; D possibly corresponds to TRBD2 (5 bases). The CDR3 is made up of 16 amino acids. Germline values: CDR1 SGHTA, CDR2 FQGNSA. V was pared by 1 base and J by 0 bases, with 13 bases between. CDR3 sequence reads: CASSLEGVGSSYEQYF. CDR3 nucleotides: TGTGCCAGCAGCTTAGAGGGTGTTGGGAGCTCCTACGAGCAGTACTTC.

The chain recombines TRBV7-9 with TRBJ2-1, with 8 bases matching TRBD2. Germline trimming cut 4 bases from V and 1 base from J; bases unmatched to any gene: 6. Germline V gives CDR1 SEHNR, CDR2 FQNEAQ (reference sequence). The CDR3 loop spans 16 amino acids. CDR3 sequence: CASSSGGAGSYNEQFF. The DNA of the CDR3 is TGTGCCAGCAGCTCCGGGGGGGCGGGGTCCTACAATGAGCAGTTCTTC.

There are many counts of this clonotype. The rearrangement joins TRBV7-3 to TRBJ1-5; perhaps TRBD1 as D (6 bases). Trimming left V 1 base short and J 10 bases short, with 14 bases between. This CDR3 spans 14 amino acids. Germline V gives CDR1 SGHTA, CDR2 FQGTGA. CDR3 in amino acids: CASSLKASGQPQHF. CDR3 nucleotides: TGTGCCAGCAGCTTAAAGGCTTCGGGACAACCCCAGCATTTT. The variable domain in full, completed from reference TRBV7-3 and TRBJ1-5, reads GAGVSQTPSNKVTEKGKYVELRCDPISGHTALYWYRQSLGQGPEFLIYFQGTGAADDSGLPNDRFFAVRPEGSVSTLKIQRTERGDSAVYLCASSLKASGQPQHFGDGTRLSIL.

This clonotype was counted between two and nine times. The rearrangement links TRBV14 to TRBJ1-4; TRBD1 is a possible D gene (5 bases). The CDR3 runs 15 residues. CDR1 SGHDN and CDR2 FVKESK come from the germline V gene. Trimming cost V 0 bases and J 8 bases, with 13 bases left between them. DNA of the CDR3: TGTGCCAGCAGCCAAGAGGGCTGGGGCGGCGAAAAACTGTTTTTT. It encodes CASSQEGWGGEKLFF.

Many counts were recorded for this clonotype. The V call is TRBV29-1, the J call TRBJ2-1; 11 bases agree with TRBD2. After removal of 7 bases from V and 2 bases from J, the junction contained 16 bases not matched to a gene. CDR1 and CDR2 (germline): SQVTM, ANQGSEA. CDR3 length: 18 residues. The CDR3 region is CSGTIAGGPSSAYNEQFF. CDR3 coding DNA: TGCAGCGGGACGATAGCGGGAGGGCCTTCCAGCGCCTACAATGAGCAGTTCTTC.

In this sample, this clonotype turned up a few times. The rearrangement joins TRBV5-4 to TRBJ2-2; 7 nucleotides match TRBD1. The germline V gene encodes CDR1 SGHNT and CDR2 YYREEE (reference sequence). The length of the CDR3 is 14 residues. V gave up 4 bases and J gave up 7 bases; unmatched junction bases: 7. Written as DNA, the CDR3 is TGTGCCAGCAGCAGAGGGGGCGCGGGCGGGGAGCTGTTTTTT. As protein: CASSRGGAGGELFF.

In this sample, this clonotype turned up many times. The chain combines TRBV2 with TRBJ2-5; 7 positions match TRBD1. The germline CDR1 and CDR2 sequences are SNHLY and FYNNEI. The CDR3 loop spans 17 amino acids. Trimming cost V 6 bases and J 4 bases; bases outside gene matches: 17. The CDR3 nucleotides are TGTGCCAGCAGGGACTTCACAGGGGCGGCAGGGAGAGAGACCCAGTACTTC. Encoded protein: CASRDFTGAAGRETQYF.

At least ten counts were recorded for this clonotype. CDR3: CASSIGGGANTEAFF. The CDR3, as DNA: TGTGCCAGTAGTATTGGAGGGGGCGCGAACACTGAAGCTTTCTTT. The chain couples TRBV19 to TRBJ1-1; 7 bases agree with TRBD1. The ends lost 3 bases at V and 1 base at J; junction bases unmatched: 5. There are 15 residues in the CDR3. Germline CDR1 reads LNHDA; CDR2 reads SQIVND (reference sequence). The full variable domain, its missing parts supplied by reference TRBV19 and TRBJ1-1, is DGGITQSPKYLFRKEGQNVTLSCEQNLNHDAMYWYRQDPGQGLRLIYYSQIVNDFQKGDIAEGYSVSREKKESFPLTVTSAQKNPTAFYLCASSIGGGANTEAFFGQGTRLTVV.

With regard to this clonotype: At one end, the junction sequence differs from germline, possibly due to a read error. As DNA, the CDR3 is TGCGCCAGCAGACCGGGGCAGAACAACGTCCTGACTTTC. Encoded protein: CASRPGQNNVLTF. This chain connects TRBV7-9 to TRBJ2-6, with D perhaps assigned TRBD1 or TRBD2 (5 bases each). Germline values: CDR1 SEHNR, CDR2 FQNEAQ (reference sequence). The CDR3 totals 13 residues. Full variable domain (remainder filled in from reference TRBV7-9 and TRBJ2-6): DTGVSQNPRHKITKRGQNVTFRCDPISEHNRLYWYRQTLGQGPEFLTYFQNEAQLEKSRLLSDRFSAERPKGSFSTLEIQRTEQGDSAMYLCASRPGQNNVLTFGAGSRLTVL.

This clonotype has a count of ten or more. This rearrangement joins TRBV20-1 to TRBJ2-5, with TRBD2 as a possible D gene (5 bases). Trimming pared 0 bases from V and 5 bases from J, leaving 19 bases between. Germline-derived CDR1 and CDR2 are DFQATT and SNEGSKA (reference sequence). This CDR3 spans 16 amino acids. The CDR3 nucleotides are TGCAGTGCTAGAGAAGAACGTTTCGCGGGTAGGGAGACCCAGTACTTC. Encoded protein: CSAREERFAGRETQYF.

This clonotype was recorded at least ten times. The genes are TRBV28 and TRBJ1-2; D uncertain. The CDR3 totals 15 residues. The V end lost 2 bases, the J end lost 4 bases, and 14 bases lay between the germline ends. In germline, CDR1 is MDHEN, CDR2 SYDVKM. The CDR3 coding sequence is TGTGCCAGCAGTTTAGGAGGGTTACTAGTCTATGGCTACACCTTC. Translating it yields CASSLGGLLVYGYTF.

This clonotype was seen many times. DNA of the CDR3: TGTGCCAGCAGCTTAGAAGATACGCAGTATTTT. Translation gives CASSLEDTQYF. The V gene is TRBV11-2, the J gene TRBJ2-3, with D unresolved. The CDR3 loop spans 11 amino acids. CDR1 is SGHAT and CDR2 is FQNNGV in the germline V gene. The V gene lost 0 bases and the J gene lost 5 bases, with 0 bases spanning the gap.

In this sample, this clonotype turned up many times. The chain is built from TRBV6-5 and TRBJ2-5, with TRBD1 matching over 9 bases. Germline V gene sequence: CDR1 MNHEY, CDR2 SVGAGI. Trimming removed 0 bases from V and 5 bases from J; junction bases left unmatched: 7. The CDR3 is made up of 16 amino acids. In nucleotides, the CDR3 is TGTGCCAGCAGTTACTCGGTAGACAGGGGGTGGGAGACCCAGTACTTC. Protein product: CASSYSVDRGWETQYF.

This clonotype was seen repeatedly, ten times or more. The chain is built from TRBV7-3 and TRBJ1-3; D is unclear. V lost 6 bases to trimming and J lost 2 bases, with 5 bases between them. The CDR3 totals 12 residues. Germline loops: CDR1 SGHTA, CDR2 FQGTGA. The CDR3 loop reads CASSIPGNTIYF. The CDR3 DNA sequence: TGTGCCAGCAGTATCCCTGGAAACACCATATATTTT.